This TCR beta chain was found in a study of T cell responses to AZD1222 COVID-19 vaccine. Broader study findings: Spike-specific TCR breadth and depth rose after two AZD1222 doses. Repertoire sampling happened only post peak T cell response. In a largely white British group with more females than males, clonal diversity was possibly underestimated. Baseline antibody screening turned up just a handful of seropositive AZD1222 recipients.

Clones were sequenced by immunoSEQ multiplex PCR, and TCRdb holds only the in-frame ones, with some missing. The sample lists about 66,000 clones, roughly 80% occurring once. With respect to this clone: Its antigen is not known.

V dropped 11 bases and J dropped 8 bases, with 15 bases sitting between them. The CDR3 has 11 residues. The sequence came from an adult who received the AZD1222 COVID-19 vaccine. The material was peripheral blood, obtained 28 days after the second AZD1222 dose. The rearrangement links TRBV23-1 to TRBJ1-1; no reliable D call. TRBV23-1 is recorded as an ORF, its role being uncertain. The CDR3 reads CARPAGCEAFF. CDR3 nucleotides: TGCGCCCGTCCGGCCGGGTGCGAAGCTTTCTTT.